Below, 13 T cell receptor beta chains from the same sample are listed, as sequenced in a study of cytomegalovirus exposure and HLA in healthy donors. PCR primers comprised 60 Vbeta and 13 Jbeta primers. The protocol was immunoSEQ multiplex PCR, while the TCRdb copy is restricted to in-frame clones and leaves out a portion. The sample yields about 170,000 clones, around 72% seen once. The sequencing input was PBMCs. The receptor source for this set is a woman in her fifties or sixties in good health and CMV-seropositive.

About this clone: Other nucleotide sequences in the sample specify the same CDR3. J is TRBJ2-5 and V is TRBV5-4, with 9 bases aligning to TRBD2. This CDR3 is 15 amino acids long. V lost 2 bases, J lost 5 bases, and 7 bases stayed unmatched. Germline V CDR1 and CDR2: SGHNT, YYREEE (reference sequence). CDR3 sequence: CASSFSGGGGETQYF. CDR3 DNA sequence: TGTGCCAGCAGCTTTAGCGGGGGAGGAGGGGAGACCCAGTACTTC.

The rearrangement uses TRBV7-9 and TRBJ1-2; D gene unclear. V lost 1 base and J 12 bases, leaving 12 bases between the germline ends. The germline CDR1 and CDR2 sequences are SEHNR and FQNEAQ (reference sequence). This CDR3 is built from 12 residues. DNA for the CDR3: TGTGCCAGCAGCTTAGGCTCTTTGGCTCACACCTTC. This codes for CASSLGSLAHTF.

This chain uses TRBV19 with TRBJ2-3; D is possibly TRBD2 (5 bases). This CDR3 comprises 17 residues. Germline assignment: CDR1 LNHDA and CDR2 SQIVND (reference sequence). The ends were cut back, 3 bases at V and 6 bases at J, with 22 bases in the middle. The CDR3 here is CASSMGGGSSTRDTQYF. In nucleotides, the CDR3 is TGTGCCAGTAGTATGGGTGGAGGCTCCTCGACAAGGGATACGCAGTATTTT.

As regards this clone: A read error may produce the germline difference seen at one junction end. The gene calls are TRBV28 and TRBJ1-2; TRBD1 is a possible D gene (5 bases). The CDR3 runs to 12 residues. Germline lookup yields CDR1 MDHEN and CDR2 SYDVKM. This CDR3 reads CASSLIRAGPSF. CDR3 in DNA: TGTGCCAGCAGTTTAATCCGGGCAGGGCCCTCCTTC.

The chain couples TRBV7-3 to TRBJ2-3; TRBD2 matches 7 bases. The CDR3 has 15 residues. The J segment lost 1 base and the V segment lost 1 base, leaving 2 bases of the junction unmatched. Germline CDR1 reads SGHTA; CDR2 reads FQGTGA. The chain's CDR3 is CASSLNAGGTDTQYF. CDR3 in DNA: TGTGCCAGCAGCTTAAACGCGGGGGGCACAGATACGCAGTATTTT.

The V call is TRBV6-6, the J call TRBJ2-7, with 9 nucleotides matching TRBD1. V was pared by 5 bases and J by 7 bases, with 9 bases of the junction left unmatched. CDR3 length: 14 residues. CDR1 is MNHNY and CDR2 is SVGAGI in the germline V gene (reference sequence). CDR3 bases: TGTGCCAGCAGTCCTCCGGGACAGGGTTCTGAGCAGTACTTC. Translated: CASSPPGQGSEQYF.

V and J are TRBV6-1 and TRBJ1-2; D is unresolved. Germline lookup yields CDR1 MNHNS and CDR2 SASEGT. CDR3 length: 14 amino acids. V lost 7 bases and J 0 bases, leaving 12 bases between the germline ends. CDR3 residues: CASNQTPANYGYTF. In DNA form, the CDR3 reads TGTGCCAGCAACCAGACACCAGCTAACTATGGCTACACCTTC.

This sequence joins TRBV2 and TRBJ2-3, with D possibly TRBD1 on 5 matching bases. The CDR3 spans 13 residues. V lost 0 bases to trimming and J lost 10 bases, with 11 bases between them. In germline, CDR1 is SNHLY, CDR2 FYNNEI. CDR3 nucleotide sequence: TGTGCCAGCAGTGAAGCATCAGGGTCCCCGCAGTATTTT. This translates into CASSEASGSPQYF.

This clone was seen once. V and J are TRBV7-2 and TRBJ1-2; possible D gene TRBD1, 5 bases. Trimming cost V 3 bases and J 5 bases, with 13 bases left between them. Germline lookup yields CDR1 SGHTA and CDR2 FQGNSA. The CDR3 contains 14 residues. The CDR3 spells CASSLAQGQYGYTF. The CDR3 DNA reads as TGTGCCAGCAGCTTGGCGCAGGGCCAATATGGCTACACCTTC. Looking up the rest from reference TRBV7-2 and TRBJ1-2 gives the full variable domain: GAGVSQSPSNKVTEKGKDVELRCDPISGHTALYWYRQSLGQGLEFLIYFQGNSAPDKSGLPSDRFSAERTGGSVSTLTIQRTQQEDSAVYLCASSLAQGQYGYTFGSGTRLTVV.

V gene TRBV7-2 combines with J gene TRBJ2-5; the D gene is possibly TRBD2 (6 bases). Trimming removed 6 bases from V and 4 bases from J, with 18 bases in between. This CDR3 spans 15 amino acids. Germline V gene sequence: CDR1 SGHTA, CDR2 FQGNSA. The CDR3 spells CASRNGVVGGETQYF. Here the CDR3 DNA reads TGTGCCAGCAGGAATGGAGTGGTGGGGGGAGAGACCCAGTACTTC.

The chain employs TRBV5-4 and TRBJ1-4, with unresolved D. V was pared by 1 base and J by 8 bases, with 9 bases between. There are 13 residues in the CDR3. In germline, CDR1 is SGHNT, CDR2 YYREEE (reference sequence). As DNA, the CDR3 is TGTGCCAGCAGCTTGATGAGAGGGGAAAAACTGTTTTTT. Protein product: CASSLMRGEKLFF.

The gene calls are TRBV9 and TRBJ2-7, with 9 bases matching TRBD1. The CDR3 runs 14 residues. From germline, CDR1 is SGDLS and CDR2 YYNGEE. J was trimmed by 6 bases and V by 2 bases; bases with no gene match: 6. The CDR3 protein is CASSVTGGAGEQYF. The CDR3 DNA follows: TGTGCCAGCAGCGTCACAGGGGGCGCGGGCGAGCAGTACTTC. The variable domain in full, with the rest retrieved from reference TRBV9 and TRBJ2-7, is DSGVTQTPKHLITATGQRVTLRCSPRSGDLSVYWYQQSLDQGLQFLIQYYNGEERAKGNILERFSAQQFPDLHSELNLSSLELGDSALYFCASSVTGGAGEQYFGPGTRLTVT.

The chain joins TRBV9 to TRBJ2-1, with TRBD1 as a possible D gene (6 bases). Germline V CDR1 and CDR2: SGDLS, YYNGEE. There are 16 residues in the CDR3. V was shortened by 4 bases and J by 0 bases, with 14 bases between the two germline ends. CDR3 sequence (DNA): TGTGCCAGCAGCCGGCAGGGGCTACCCTCCTACAATGAGCAGTTCTTC. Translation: CASSRQGLPSYNEQFF.